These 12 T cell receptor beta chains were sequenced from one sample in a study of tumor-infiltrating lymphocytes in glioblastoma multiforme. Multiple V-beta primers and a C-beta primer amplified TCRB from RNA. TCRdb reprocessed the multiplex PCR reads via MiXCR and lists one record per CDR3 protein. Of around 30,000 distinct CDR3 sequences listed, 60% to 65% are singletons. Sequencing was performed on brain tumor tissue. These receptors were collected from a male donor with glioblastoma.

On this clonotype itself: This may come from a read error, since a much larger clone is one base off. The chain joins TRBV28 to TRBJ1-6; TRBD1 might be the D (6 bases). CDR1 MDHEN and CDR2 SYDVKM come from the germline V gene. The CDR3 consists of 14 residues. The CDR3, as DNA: TGTGTCAGCAGCCGCGCTACAGGGAGATCACCCCTCCACTTT. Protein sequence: CVSSRATGRSPLHF. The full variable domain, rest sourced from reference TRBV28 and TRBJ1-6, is DVKVTQSSRYLVKRTGEKVFLECVQDMDHENMFWYRQDPGLGLRLIYFSYDVKMKEKGDIPEGYSVSREKKERFSLILESASTNQTSMYLCVSSRATGRSPLHFGNGTRLTVT.

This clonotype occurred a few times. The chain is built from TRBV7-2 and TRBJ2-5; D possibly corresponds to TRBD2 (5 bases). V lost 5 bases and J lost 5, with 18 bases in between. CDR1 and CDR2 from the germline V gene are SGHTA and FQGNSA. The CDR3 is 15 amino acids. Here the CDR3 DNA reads TGTGCCAGCAGCGTAGACTACACAGTTTTGGAGACCCAGTACTTC. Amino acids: CASSVDYTVLETQYF.

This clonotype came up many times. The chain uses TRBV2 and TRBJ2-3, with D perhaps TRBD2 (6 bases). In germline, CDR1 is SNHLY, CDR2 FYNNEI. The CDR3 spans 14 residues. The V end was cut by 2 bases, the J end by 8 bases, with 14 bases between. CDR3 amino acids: CASSEYVGGGTQYF. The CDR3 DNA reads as TGTGCCAGCAGTGAATACGTGGGGGGAGGTACGCAGTATTTT.

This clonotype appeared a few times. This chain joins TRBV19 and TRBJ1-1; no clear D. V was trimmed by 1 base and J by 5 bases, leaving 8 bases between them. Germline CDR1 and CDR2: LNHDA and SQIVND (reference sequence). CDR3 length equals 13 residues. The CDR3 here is CASSIVAGTEAFF. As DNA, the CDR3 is TGTGCCAGTAGTATAGTAGCGGGGACTGAAGCTTTCTTT.

DNA for the CDR3: TGCAGTGCTAGAGGGCTAGCGGGAGGATTGTACCAGCAGTACTTC. As protein: CSARGLAGGLYQQYF. V gene TRBV20-1 combines with J gene TRBJ2-7, with 11 positions matching TRBD2. Germline V CDR1 and CDR2: DFQATT, SNEGSKA (reference sequence). The CDR3 runs 15 residues. After removal of 1 base from V and 8 bases from J, the junction contained 10 bases not matched to a gene.

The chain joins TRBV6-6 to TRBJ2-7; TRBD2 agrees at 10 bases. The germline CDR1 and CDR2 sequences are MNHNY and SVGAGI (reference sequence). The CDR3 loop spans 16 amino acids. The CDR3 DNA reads TGTGCCAGCAGTGCAGGAACTAGCGGGACCTCCTACGAGCAGCACGTC. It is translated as CASSAGTSGTSYEQHV.

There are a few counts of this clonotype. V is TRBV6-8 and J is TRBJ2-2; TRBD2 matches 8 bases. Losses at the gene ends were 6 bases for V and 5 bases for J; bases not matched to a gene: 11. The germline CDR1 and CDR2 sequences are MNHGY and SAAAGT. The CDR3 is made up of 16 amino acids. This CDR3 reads CASRVVQGLETGELFF. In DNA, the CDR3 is TGTGCCAGCAGGGTGGTCCAGGGACTAGAGACCGGGGAGCTGTTTTTT.

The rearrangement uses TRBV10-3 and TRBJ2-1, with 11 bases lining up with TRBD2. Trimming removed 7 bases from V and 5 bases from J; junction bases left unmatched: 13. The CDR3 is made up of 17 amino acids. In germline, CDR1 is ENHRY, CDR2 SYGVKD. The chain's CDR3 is CAINDPTSGSTHNEQFF. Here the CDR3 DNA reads TGTGCCATCAATGATCCCACTAGCGGGAGCACCCACAATGAGCAGTTCTTC.

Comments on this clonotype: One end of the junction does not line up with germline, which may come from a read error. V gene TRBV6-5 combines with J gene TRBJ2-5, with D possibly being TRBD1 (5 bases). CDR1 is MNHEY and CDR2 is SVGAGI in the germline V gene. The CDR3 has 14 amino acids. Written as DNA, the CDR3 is TGTTCCAGCAACCCAGGGCGGTCAAGGGGGACCCAGTACTTC. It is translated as CSSNPGRSRGTQYF.

CDR3 bases: TGTGCCAGCAGATTTAGCGGGAGAGGCACAGATACGCAGTATTTT. This translates into CASRFSGRGTDTQYF. The chain uses TRBV28 and TRBJ2-3, with 9 bases aligning to TRBD2. Trimming removed 6 bases from V and 1 base from J; junction bases left unmatched: 5. CDR1 and CDR2 from the germline V gene are MDHEN and SYDVKM. The CDR3 contains 15 residues.

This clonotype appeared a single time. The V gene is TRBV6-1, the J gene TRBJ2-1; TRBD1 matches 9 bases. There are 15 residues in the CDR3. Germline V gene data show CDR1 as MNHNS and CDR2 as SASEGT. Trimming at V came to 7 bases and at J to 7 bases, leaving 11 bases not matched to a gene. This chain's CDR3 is CASKTETGGLNEQFF. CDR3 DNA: TGTGCCAGCAAGACCGAGACAGGGGGTCTGAATGAGCAGTTCTTC.

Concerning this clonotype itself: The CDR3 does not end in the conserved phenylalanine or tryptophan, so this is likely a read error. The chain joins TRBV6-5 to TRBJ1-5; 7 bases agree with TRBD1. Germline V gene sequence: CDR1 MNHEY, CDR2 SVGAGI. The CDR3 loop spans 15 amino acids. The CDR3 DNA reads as TGTGTCAGCAGGAGAGACAGGGTTAGCAATCAGCCCCAGCATTGT. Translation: CVSRRDRVSNQPQHC.